This T cell receptor beta chain originates from a study of regulatory T cells in long-lasting Graves disease. Turning to this clonotype: Its antigen is not identified.

Time point defined: newly diagnosed GD, antithyroid drugs for less than 3 months. PBMCs were the source of the RNA used for TCR sequencing. Trimming removed 1 base from V and 10 bases from J; junction bases left unmatched: 4. The CDR3 consists of 14 residues. CDR1 and CDR2 from the germline V gene are DFQATT and SNEGSKA (reference sequence). Relying on iRepertoire HTBI primers and Arm-PCR of CDR3 regions, the team built TCR beta libraries. Authors' processing steps: Sample data revealed fewer than 70 TRBV and more than 13 TRBJ segments. TCRdb analysed the multiplex PCR reads with MiXCR anew, one entry per CDR3 protein. These V and J calls derive from TCRdb rather than the authors' analysis. The table shows around 240,000 distinct CDR3 sequences, with around 18% occurring only once. Study observations and caveats: Newly diagnosed Graves' patients exceeded persistent ones in TCR diversity.

Another study also made use of these data, one on T cells in Graves' hyperthyroidism and ophthalmopathy. According to that study: The model anticipated ophthalmopathy a median about 6.5 months pre-onset.

The sample consisted of peripheral blood mononuclear cells (PBMCs), taken at new diagnosis, from a patient treated with antithyroid drugs. The chain uses TRBV20-1 and TRBJ2-1; TRBD2 matches at 13 bases. The sequence came from a woman in her twenties or thirties with Graves disease. This CDR3 reads CSARAPGLAGEQFF. The DNA for the CDR3 is TGCAGTGCTAGAGCTCCGGGACTAGCGGGGGAGCAGTTCTTC.